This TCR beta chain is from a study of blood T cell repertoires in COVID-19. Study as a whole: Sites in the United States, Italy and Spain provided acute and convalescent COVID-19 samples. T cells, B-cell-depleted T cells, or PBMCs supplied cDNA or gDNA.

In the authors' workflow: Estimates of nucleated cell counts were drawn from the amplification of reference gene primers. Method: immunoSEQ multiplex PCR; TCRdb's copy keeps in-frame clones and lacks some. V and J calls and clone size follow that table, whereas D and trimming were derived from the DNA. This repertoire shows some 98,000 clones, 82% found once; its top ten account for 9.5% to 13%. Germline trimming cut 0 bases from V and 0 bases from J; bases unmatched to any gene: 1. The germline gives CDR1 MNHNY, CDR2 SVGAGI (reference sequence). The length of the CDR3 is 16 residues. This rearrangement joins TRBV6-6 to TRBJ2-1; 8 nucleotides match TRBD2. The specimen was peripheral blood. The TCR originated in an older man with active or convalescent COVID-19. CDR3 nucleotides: TGTGCCAGCAGTTACTCCGGGGGGGACTCCTACAATGAGCAGTTCTTC. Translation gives CASSYSGGDSYNEQFF.